These T cell receptor beta chains were read from a single sample in a study of blood T cell repertoires in COVID-19. Assay used: immunoSEQ multiplex PCR; TCRdb lists only in-frame clones, some missing. This sample yields some 260,000 clones, of which more than 70% are seen a single time; 0.95% to 1% belongs to the top ten. The sample taken for sequencing was peripheral blood. Receptors originate from a woman aged 40 to 50 who had recovered from COVID-19. The CDR3 runs from the conserved cysteine through the conserved F or W. The order of the fields is V gene, clone size, D gene, CDR3 length, J gene, CDR3 DNA, CDR3 protein. A D gene is named only where the DNA matches it firmly. Not every row has a clone size; where given, it reads once, few, many or a size class.

TRBV4-2	-	TRBD1	16	TRBJ1-5	TGTGCCAGCAGCCAAGGGACAGGGGTTGGCAATCAGCCCCAGCATTTT	CASSQGTGVGNQPQHF
TRBV2	-	-	15	TRBJ2-1	TGTGCCAGCAGTGATTTGGTCGGAGAGGGCAATGAGCAGTTCTTC	CASSDLVGEGNEQFF
TRBV18	-	TRBD2	16	TRBJ2-1	TGTGCCAGCTCACCACCCGGACTAGCGGGAGGGGGTGAGCAGTTCTTC	CASSPPGLAGGGEQFF
TRBV7-2	-	-	18	TRBJ1-5	TGTGCCAGCAGCTTAGGGGGCCGGCAGGGAAGCAGCAATCAGCCCCAGCATTTT	CASSLGGRQGSSNQPQHF
TRBV7-9	-	TRBD1	16	TRBJ2-7	TGTGCCAGCAGCCACCGATGGGCGACAGGGGGAGGCGAGCAGTACTTC	CASSHRWATGGGEQYF
TRBV5-1	-	TRBD2	15	TRBJ2-1	TGCGCCAGCAGCTTGGGAAGCGGGAGCCAAGGGGAGCAGTTCTTC	CASSLGSGSQGEQFF
TRBV4-2	few	-	15	TRBJ1-1	TGTGCCAGCAGCCAAGGCGGGGCCCGTGACACTGAAGCTTTCTTT	CASSQGGARDTEAFF
TRBV24-1	-	-	15	TRBJ2-3	TGTGCCACCAGTGATGGAAAATCCCGGGAGGATACGCAGTATTTT	CATSDGKSREDTQYF
TRBV6-6	-	TRBD1	15	TRBJ1-2	TGTGCCAGCAGTACCCCGACAGGGGCGGACTATGGCTACACCTTC	CASSTPTGADYGYTF
TRBV19	-	TRBD1	14	TRBJ2-7	TGTGCCAGTAGTGGCAGGGGGCGAGGCTACGAGCAGTACTTC	CASSGRGRGYEQYF
TRBV6-4	-	TRBD1	11	TRBJ1-6	TGTGCCAGCGTTGACAGGGGCCCTATACACTTT	CASVDRGPIHF
TRBV3-1/TRBV3-2	-	-	13	TRBJ1-2	TGTGCCAGCAGCCAAGCCCAGGGGCCGGGCTACACCTTC	CASSQAQGPGYTF
TRBV6-5	-	TRBD2	16	TRBJ2-7	TGTGCCAGCAGTTACCGGACTAGCGGGAGGGCCGACGAGCAGTACTTC	CASSYRTSGRADEQYF
TRBV7-7	-	-	16	TRBJ2-1	TGTGCTAGCAGCCTGGGACATCGGAGCTCCTACAATGAGCAGTTCTTC	CASSLGHRSSYNEQFF
TRBV27	-	-	13	TRBJ1-1	TGTGCCAGCAGTCCCCACACGAACACTGAAGCTTTCTTT	CASSPHTNTEAFF
TRBV4-3	-	-	15	TRBJ1-6	TGCGCCAGCAGCCAAGGTGACCGGCGGGATTCACCCCTCCACTTT	CASSQGDRRDSPLHF
TRBV7-8	once	-	12	TRBJ1-4	TGTGCCAGCAGCTTAGCGTTGGGGGGACTGTTTTTT	CASSLALGGLFF
TRBV10-3	-	-	15	TRBJ1-1	TGTGCCATCAGTGAGGGGGGGGTGCTGAACACTGAAGCTTTCTTT	CAISEGGVLNTEAFF
TRBV19	-	TRBD1	16	TRBJ1-5	TGTGCCAGTAGTACTCGGACAGGGGTCGGTAATCAGCCCCAGCATTTT	CASSTRTGVGNQPQHF
TRBV6-2/TRBV6-3	-	-	13	TRBJ2-7	TGTGCCAGCAGTTCCCTCGACAGCTACGAGCAGTACTTC	CASSSLDSYEQYF
TRBV27	-	TRBD1	13	TRBJ1-1	TGTGCCAGCAGTTCCCGGACAGGGGATGGGGCTTTCTTT	CASSSRTGDGAFF
TRBV5-1	-	-	15	TRBJ1-1	TGCGCCAGCAGCTTTGGGGGCCCCAGGATGAGGGAAGCTTTCTTT	CASSFGGPRMREAFF
TRBV11-3	-	-	14	TRBJ2-2	TGTGCCAGCAGCTTAGCTGGGGGGACCGGGGAGCTGTTTTTT	CASSLAGGTGELFF
TRBV24-1	-	-	12	TRBJ2-7	TGTGCCACCTCTGACAACTCCTACGAGCAGTACTTC	CATSDNSYEQYF
TRBV19	-	-	16	TRBJ1-6	TGTGCCAGTAGAGCACAGCAGAGCTCCTATAATTCACCCCTCCACTTT	CASRAQQSSYNSPLHF
TRBV18	-	-	14	TRBJ1-6	TGTGCCAGCTCCCACAATAACTATAATTCACCCCTCCACTTT	CASSHNNYNSPLHF
TRBV30	once	TRBD1	15	TRBJ1-2	TGTGCCTGGAGACAGGGGCAGACATATATGGATGGCTACACCTTC	CAWRQGQTYMDGYTF
TRBV7-9	-	TRBD1	17	TRBJ2-2	TGTGCCAGCAGCCGGAGTATGGGACAGAAAGGCACCGGGGAGCTGTTTTTT	CASSRSMGQKGTGELFF
TRBV10-2	-	TRBD2	19	TRBJ2-1	TGCGCCAGCAGTGAGTGGGGGACTAGCGGGACCCGCTCCTACAATGAGCAGTTCTTC	CASSEWGTSGTRSYNEQFF
TRBV18	-	TRBD2	16	TRBJ2-3	TGTGCCAGCTCACCCGAAGCGGGAGGGCCGACAGATACGCAGTATTTT	CASSPEAGGPTDTQYF
TRBV5-4	-	-	17	TRBJ2-3	TGTGCCAGCAGCTTGACGGGCCAGGGACTTATCGCAGATACGCAGTATTTT	CASSLTGQGLIADTQYF
TRBV18	few	-	13	TRBJ1-1	TGTGCCAGCTCACCAGGCCTGAACACTGAAGCTTTCTTT	CASSPGLNTEAFF
TRBV3-1/TRBV3-2	-	TRBD1	11	TRBJ1-2	TGTGCCAAACGACAGGGGGATGGCTACACCTTC	CAKRQGDGYTF
TRBV2	-	TRBD2	18	TRBJ2-3	TGTGCCAGCAGTGTGCCCCAACCGGGGGGACTAGCCACAGATACGCAGTATTTT	CASSVPQPGGLATDTQYF
TRBV10-3	-	TRBD1	13	TRBJ2-5	TGTGCCATCAGCGACAGGGTGGGGGAGACCCAGTACTTC	CAISDRVGETQYF
TRBV6-6	-	-	11	TRBJ2-1	TGTGCCAGCAGTCCCCCCGGTGAGCAGTTCTTC	CASSPPGEQFF
TRBV12-3/TRBV12-4	-	TRBD1	12	TRBJ1-6	TGTGCCAGCATCTGGACAGGTTCACCCCTCCACTTT	CASIWTGSPLHF
TRBV2	-	-	12	TRBJ2-4	TGTGCCAGCCGCCGGACAGTAAACATTCAGTACTTC	CASRRTVNIQYF
TRBV3-1/TRBV3-2	-	TRBD2	17	TRBJ2-3	TGTGCCAGCAGCCAGGGGACTAGCGGGAGCCCGGCAGATACGCAGTATTTT	CASSQGTSGSPADTQYF
TRBV11-3	-	-	12	TRBJ2-2	TGTGCCAGCAGCGCAGCCAGGGGGGAGCTGTTTTTT	CASSAARGELFF
TRBV5-1	-	-	14	TRBJ2-3	TGCGCCAGCAGCCGTGGGGCCCTCGGGGATACGCAGTATTTT	CASSRGALGDTQYF
TRBV2	-	-	14	TRBJ2-3	TGTGCCACCGCTGCGATCATAGCCACAGATACGCAGTATTTT	CATAAIIATDTQYF
TRBV5-1	-	TRBD2	16	TRBJ2-2	TGCGCCAGCAGCACCACTAGCGCGCGGAACACCGGGGAGCTGTTTTTT	CASSTTSARNTGELFF
TRBV10-3	-	-	13	TRBJ2-3	TGTGCCATCAGGGGGGGGCTGGATCCTACGCAGTATTTT	CAIRGGLDPTQYF
TRBV13	-	-	16	TRBJ2-1	TGTGCCAGCAGCCCACTGTCCCAAGGGGGATACAATGAGCAGTTCTTC	CASSPLSQGGYNEQFF